A single T cell receptor (beta chain) is shown here with its context. This entry belongs to a study of blood T cell repertoires in COVID-19. As processed by the authors: Nucleated cell counts were estimated from reference gene primer amplification. Some clones are missing from TCRdb's copy, which holds only in-frame ones; the method was immunoSEQ multiplex PCR. The V and J calls and clone size are taken from that table; D and trimming were inferred from the DNA. The sample holds 120,000 to 150,000 clones, about four fifths seen once. Germline V gene sequence: CDR1 KGHSH, CDR2 LQKENI. V lost 3 bases and J 1 base, leaving 9 bases between the germline ends. The CDR3 runs 14 residues.

The receptor was derived from a human donor in a cohort sampled during active COVID-19. The sequencing sample was made of peripheral blood. The rearrangement joins TRBV18 to TRBJ1-2; D uncertain. In DNA, the CDR3 is TGTGCCAGCTCACCCGTAGAGGGTAACTATGGCTACACCTTC. Amino acid sequence: CASSPVEGNYGYTF.